The 25 T cell receptor beta chains listed next were all sequenced from one sample in a study of molecular identifiers for immune sequencing clone quantification. TCRdb called the PCR reads again in MiXCR, with one record for every CDR3 protein. The data contain under 800,000 distinct CDR3 sequences, about 25% of them singletons. Material: naive CD8+ T cells from blood, with Jurkat cell RNA spiked in. Sample subset: FACS-sorted CD8+CD4-CCR7+CD45RA+ naive T cells. The source is a human donor in good health. Some libraries in this study had Jurkat cell RNA spiked in.

As concerns this clonotype: This clone may be a read error of a much larger clone one base away. The chain joins TRBV20-1 to TRBJ1-6, with D possibly being TRBD1 (5 bases). The germline V gene has CDR1 DFQATT and CDR2 SNEGSKA (reference sequence). Trimming cost V 3 bases and J 0 bases, with 24 bases left between them. CDR3 length: 20 residues. CDR3 in DNA: TGCAGTGCTAGTATAGTGGAGACAGCGCTTACCAGCTCCTATAATTCACCCCTCCACTTT. It encodes CSASIVETALTSSYNSPLHF.

Remarks on this clonotype: This CDR3 is missing its conserved last phenylalanine or tryptophan, likely due to a read error. The chain combines TRBV12-3 or TRBV12-4 with TRBJ1-1; D is undetermined. The CDR3 is made up of 14 amino acids. The germline V and J ends were trimmed by 2 bases and 5 bases, with 12 bases remaining between them. CDR3 residues: CASSLTEKGTEAFI. The CDR3, as DNA: TGTGCCAGCAGTTTAACCGAAAAGGGAACTGAAGCTTTCATT.

In this sample, this clonotype turned up a few times. V and J are TRBV7-2 and TRBJ1-1; no clear D gene. Germline V gene sequence: CDR1 SGHTA, CDR2 FQGNSA. The CDR3 is made up of 15 amino acids. V lost 0 bases and J lost 0, with 8 bases in between. The CDR3 DNA reads TGTGCCAGCAGCTTAGCGCATCCCTTGAACACTGAAGCTTTCTTT. Its protein is CASSLAHPLNTEAFF.

This clonotype was found many times. The chain combines TRBV20-1 with TRBJ1-5; unclear D gene. Per the germline V gene, CDR1 is DFQATT and CDR2 is SNEGSKA (reference sequence). CDR3 length: 12 residues. V was cut by 5 bases and J by 5 bases, with 10 bases left in between. The CDR3 bases are TGCAGTGCTGAGTACTCGGATCAGCCCCAGCATTTT. Translated, it gives CSAEYSDQPQHF.

This clonotype was picked up many times. The rearrangement joins TRBV7-6 to TRBJ2-3, with a tentative D call TRBD2 (6 bases). V was shortened by 1 base and J by 5 bases, with 10 bases between the two germline ends. This CDR3 has 14 residues. Germline loops: CDR1 SGHVS, CDR2 FNYEAQ. CDR3 loop: CASSLVAAGDTQYF. Written as DNA, the CDR3 is TGTGCCAGCAGCTTAGTTGCAGCGGGAGATACGCAGTATTTT.

The V call is TRBV7-6, the J call TRBJ2-7; 7 bases are a match to TRBD2. Trimming cost V 0 bases and J 2 bases; bases outside gene matches: 4. CDR1 is SGHVS and CDR2 is FNYEAQ in the germline V gene. CDR3 size: 15 residues. CDR3 DNA: TGTGCCAGCAGCTTAGCGGCTAGCGGTACCTACGAGCAGTACTTC. The encoded protein is CASSLAASGTYEQYF.

A note on this clonotype: One base away lies a much larger clone, so this may be a sequencing read error. The chain recombines TRBV11-2 with TRBJ2-1; D assignment may be TRBD1 or TRBD2 (5 bases each). The CDR3 spans 13 residues. CDR1 and CDR2 (germline): SGHAT, FQNNGV. The ends were cut back, 2 bases at V and 9 bases at J, with 11 bases in the middle. The CDR3 DNA reads TGTGCCAGCAGCTTATATCAGGGACGTGAGCAGTTCTTC. This encodes CASSLYQGREQFF.

This clonotype has more than one count but fewer than ten. This chain links TRBV6-5 with TRBJ1-1; D is undetermined. The CDR3 loop spans 15 amino acids. V was cut by 7 bases and J by 3 bases, with 18 bases left in between. In germline, CDR1 is MNHEY, CDR2 SVGAGI. The DNA of the CDR3 is TGTGCCAGCACCAGTGTCGGTGCCAGTTACACTGAAGCTTTCTTT. Translating it yields CASTSVGASYTEAFF.

To note about this clonotype: A junction end diverges from the germline sequence, so it may reflect a read error. The chain combines TRBV4-1 with TRBJ1-1; no definite D call. There are 15 residues in the CDR3. Germline-derived CDR1 and CDR2 are MGHRA and YSYEKL. The CDR3 reads CASSQAGQPNPDAFF. DNA for the CDR3: TGCGCCAGCAGCCAAGCGGGCCAGCCCAACCCTGACGCTTTCTTT.

The chain uses TRBV6-5 and TRBJ1-2; unclear D gene. Germline CDR1 MNHEY, CDR2 SVGAGI. CDR3 length equals 14 residues. V lost 2 bases and J lost 4, with 11 bases in between. CDR3 residues: CASSYLDSGYGYTF. The CDR3 nucleotides read TGTGCCAGCAGTTACCTAGACTCGGGCTATGGCTACACCTTC.

J is TRBJ2-7 and V is TRBV5-1; D uncertain. Germline CDR1 SGHRS, CDR2 YFSETQ. Trimming shortened V by 2 bases and J by 0 bases, and 6 bases separated the two germline ends. The CDR3 contains 13 residues. The CDR3 DNA sequence: TGCGCCAGCAGCTTTATGGGCTCCTACGAGCAGTACTTC. Its protein is CASSFMGSYEQYF.

V usage is TRBV27 and J usage is TRBJ2-7; 8 bases line up with TRBD1. The CDR3 totals 19 residues. Germline-derived CDR1 and CDR2 are MNHEY and SMNVEV (reference sequence). The trim removed 0 bases at V and 4 bases at J, leaving 17 bases unmatched. The DNA of the CDR3 is TGTGCCAGCAGTTTATCCCTTCCTTTGACAGGGGCATTTCGATACGAGCAGTACTTC. Amino acid sequence: CASSLSLPLTGAFRYEQYF.

This clonotype was recorded many times. V is TRBV4-1 and J is TRBJ1-4, with TRBD1 as a possible D gene (6 bases). Germline V gene lookup returns CDR1 MGHRA and CDR2 YSYEKL. The CDR3 runs 16 residues. Trimming shortened V by 4 bases and J by 3 bases, and 15 bases separated the two germline ends. CDR3 loop: CASSRSGGSSNEKLFF. The CDR3 DNA sequence: TGCGCCAGCAGCCGAAGCGGGGGCTCGTCTAATGAAAAACTGTTTTTT.

This clonotype was seen a few times. The chain recombines TRBV7-2 with TRBJ2-1; 9 nucleotides align to TRBD2. The CDR3 extends over 16 amino acids. With V trimmed by 4 bases and J by 2 bases, 6 bases remained unmatched. CDR1 and CDR2 (germline): SGHTA, FQGNSA. The CDR3, as DNA: TGTGCCAGCAGCTCCTTGACTAGCGGTGCCTACAATGAGCAGTTCTTC. Its translation: CASSSLTSGAYNEQFF.

As regards this clonotype: This may be a read error, as it is one base from a much larger clone. The chain couples TRBV27 to TRBJ2-3, with D possibly matching TRBD1 (6 bases). Germline CDR1 is MNHEY and CDR2 is SMNVEV (reference sequence). The CDR3 runs 14 residues. CDR3 in DNA: TGTGCCAGCGCTTATCAGGGGATTGTAAATACGCTGTATTTT. It is translated as CASAYQGIVNTLYF.

The chain uses TRBV27 and TRBJ2-7; TRBD2 matches 7 bases. Germline CDR1 MNHEY, CDR2 SMNVEV (reference sequence). Trimming removed 4 bases from V and 7 bases from J; junction bases left unmatched: 10. The CDR3 contains 14 residues. The CDR3 DNA reads as TGTGCCAGCAGTTCAGGCCCCGCGGGGGTGGAGCAGTACTTC. Protein product: CASSSGPAGVEQYF.

This clonotype was picked up many times. V gene TRBV7-6 combines with J gene TRBJ2-1; tentative D call: TRBD2 (6 bases). The germline V gene encodes CDR1 SGHVS and CDR2 FNYEAQ. The V end was cut by 6 bases, the J end by 5 bases, with 8 bases between. This CDR3 is built from 12 residues. The CDR3, as DNA: TGTGCCAGCAGGGGACTTCACAATGAGCAGTTCTTC. It translates to CASRGLHNEQFF.

The chain links TRBV6-2 or TRBV6-3 to TRBJ2-7; D remains unclear. V was trimmed by 2 bases and J by 1 base, leaving 9 bases between them. Germline lookup yields CDR1 MNHEY and CDR2 SVGEGT. The length of the CDR3 is 14 residues. CDR3 amino acids: CASSYNLGSYEQYF. CDR3 sequence (DNA): TGTGCCAGCAGTTACAACCTAGGATCCTACGAGCAGTACTTC.

This clonotype has just a few counts. J is TRBJ2-3 and V is TRBV4-1, with D unclear. The germline CDR1 and CDR2 sequences are MGHRA and YSYEKL. The CDR3 length is 15 residues. Trimming left V 4 bases short and J 0 bases short, with 11 bases between. CDR3 amino acids: CASSPFWPSTDTQYF. The CDR3 DNA sequence: TGCGCCAGCAGCCCCTTTTGGCCTAGCACAGATACGCAGTATTTT.

On this clonotype itself: A much larger clone differs from this one at a single base, so this may be a read error. This chain uses TRBV12-3 or TRBV12-4 with TRBJ2-5; perhaps TRBD1 as D (6 bases). V was trimmed by 5 bases and J by 4 bases, leaving 8 bases between them. This CDR3 region has 12 residues. DNA of the CDR3: TGTGCCAGCAGTGGACAGATAGAGACCCAGTACTTC. It is translated as CASSGQIETQYF.

The chain combines TRBV7-6 with TRBJ2-5; 8 bases map to TRBD2. J was trimmed by 9 bases and V by 0 bases; bases with no gene match: 9. There are 15 residues in the CDR3. Germline V gene lookup returns CDR1 SGHVS and CDR2 FNYEAQ. The CDR3 loop is CASSLALSGGEPQYF. CDR3 DNA: TGTGCCAGCAGCTTAGCCCTATCGGGGGGGGAGCCCCAGTACTTC. The whole variable domain, filled in from reference TRBV7-6 and TRBJ2-5, reads GAGVSQSPRYKVTKRGQDVALRCDPISGHVSLYWYRQALGQGPEFLTYFNYEAQQDKSGLPNDRFSAERPEGSISTLTIQRTEQRDSAMYRCASSLALSGGEPQYFGPGTRLLVL.

With regard to this clonotype: This may be a read error: a much more frequent sequence differs by one nucleotide. V usage is TRBV6-6 and J usage is TRBJ1-5, with a possible D match to TRBD1 (5 bases). The CDR3 runs 17 residues. Trimming pared 6 bases from V and 2 bases from J, leaving 20 bases between. Germline V gene data show CDR1 as MNHNY and CDR2 as SVGAGI (reference sequence). CDR3 in amino acids: CASSTLEDGAGNQPQHF. In DNA, the CDR3 is TGTGCCAGCAGCACCCTCGAGGATGGGGCTGGCAATCAGCCCCAGCATTTT.

In regard to this clonotype: Given a much more abundant clone one base away, this may be a read error. The chain's CDR3 is CASTGQTQEPQYF. The CDR3 DNA sequence: TGTGCCAGCACTGGACAGACCCAAGAGCCCCAGTACTTC. V usage is TRBV6-1 and J usage is TRBJ2-5; a possible D gene is TRBD1 (6 bases). This CDR3 contains 13 residues. Per germline, CDR1 MNHNS and CDR2 SASEGT.

Details on this clonotype: This may arise from a read error, as a much more abundant clone is one base away. The rearrangement links TRBV9 to TRBJ2-3; perhaps TRBD2 as D (6 bases). CDR1 and CDR2 from the germline V gene are SGDLS and YYNGEE. The germline V and J ends were trimmed by 0 bases and 4 bases, with 18 bases remaining between them. The length of the CDR3 is 17 residues. The CDR3 spells CASSVEGRLDYADTQYF. CDR3 bases: TGTGCCAGCAGCGTAGAAGGGCGGCTGGACTACGCAGATACGCAGTATTTT. Supplemented by reference TRBV9 and TRBJ2-3, the full variable domain reads DSGVTQTPKHLITATGQRVTLRCSPRSGDLSVYWYQQSLDQGLQFLIQYYNGEERAKGNILERFSAQQFPDLHSELNLSSLELGDSALYFCASSVEGRLDYADTQYFGPGTRLTVL.

The chain couples TRBV3-2 to TRBJ2-4; no check of the table's D call, TRBD2, against the DNA was made. TRBV3-2 is deemed a pseudogene. The CDR3 has 14 amino acids. CDR3 residues: CASSRKGLKNIQYF. CDR3 nucleotide sequence: TGTGCCAGCAGCCGTAAGGGCCTCAAAAACATTCAGTACTTC.